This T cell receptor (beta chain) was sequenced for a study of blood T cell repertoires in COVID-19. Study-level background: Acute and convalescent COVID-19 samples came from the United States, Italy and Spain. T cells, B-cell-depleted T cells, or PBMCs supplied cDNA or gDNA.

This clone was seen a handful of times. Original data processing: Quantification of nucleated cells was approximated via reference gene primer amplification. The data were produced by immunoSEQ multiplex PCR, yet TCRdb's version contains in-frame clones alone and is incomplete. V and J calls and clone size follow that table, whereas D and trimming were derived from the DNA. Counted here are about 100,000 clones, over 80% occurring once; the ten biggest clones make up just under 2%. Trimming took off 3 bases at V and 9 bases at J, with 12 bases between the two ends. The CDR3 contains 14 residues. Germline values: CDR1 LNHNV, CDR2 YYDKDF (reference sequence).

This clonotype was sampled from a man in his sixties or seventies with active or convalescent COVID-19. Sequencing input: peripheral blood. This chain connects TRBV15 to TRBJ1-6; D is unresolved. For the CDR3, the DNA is TGTGCCACCAGCAGGGCCCTTGATGGTTCACCCCTCCACTTT. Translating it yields CATSRALDGSPLHF.